This TCR beta chain was sequenced during a study of OX40 agonist ivuxolimab in advanced cancers. The timepoints at which blood was sampled were baseline, cycle 4 day 1, and cycle 7 day 1. The V gene's germline CDR1 is SGDLS and CDR2 YYNGEE. Germline trimming cut 4 bases from V and 2 bases from J; bases unmatched to any gene: 4. The CDR3 loop spans 15 amino acids. This clone was counted between two and nine times. The same CDR3 also results from other DNA sequences found in this sample. Method: immunoSEQ multiplex PCR; TCRdb's copy keeps in-frame clones and lacks some. The sample carries tens of thousands of clones, about 88% recorded once.

The sample consisted of CD4+ or CD8+ T cells sorted from blood, taken in a trial of the OX40 agonist ivuxolimab. The chain is built from TRBV9 and TRBJ1-5; the match to TRBD1 covers 9 bases. The source is an adult with an advanced solid tumor such as melanoma, head and neck, liver or kidney cancer. The CDR3 nucleotides are TGTGCCAGCAGCCTGGGACAGGGAGGCAATCAGCCCCAGCATTTT. Translated: CASSLGQGGNQPQHF.